These 22 T cell receptor beta chains were sequenced from one sample in a study of blood T cell repertoires in COVID-19 (dated by TCRdb to 2019 to 2021). The library was prepared using the immunoSEQ multiplex PCR assay. Entries here come from immuneACCESS through TCRdb and include only in-frame sequences with V and J called. Some clones fail to appear in such tables; in the studies checked, an unresolved V gene covers under half of the shortfall, and the cause of the remainder is unknown. Across this sample there are 250,000 to 300,000 clones, with roughly 86% seen only once. Of the sample, around 10% is held by the ten largest clones. Sequencing was done on a sample of peripheral blood. The receptors were sampled from a woman aged 25 to 39 with COVID-19, enrolled during active disease.

The rearrangement joins TRBV7-6 to TRBJ1-2; D not resolved. The germline CDR1 and CDR2 sequences are SGHVS and FNYEAQ. V was pared by 4 bases and J by 6 bases, with 6 bases between. The CDR3 is made up of 11 amino acids. The CDR3 is CASSSSHGYTF. CDR3 sequence (DNA): TGTGCCAGCAGCTCGTCTCATGGCTACACCTTC.

The chain is built from TRBV5-4 and TRBJ2-7; TRBD1 matches 10 bases. This CDR3 has 14 amino acids. CDR1 and CDR2 from the germline V gene are SGHNT and YYREEE (reference sequence). V was pared by 4 bases and J by 5 bases, with 6 bases of the junction left unmatched. The CDR3 loop is CASSVPGQGNEQYF. CDR3 in DNA: TGTGCCAGCAGCGTCCCGGGACAGGGGAACGAGCAGTACTTC.

The chain has TRBV27 and TRBJ2-3, with 8 bases identical to TRBD2. The J segment lost 0 bases and the V segment lost 3 bases, leaving 8 bases of the junction unmatched. The CDR3 consists of 17 residues. Germline values: CDR1 MNHEY, CDR2 SMNVEV (reference sequence). The CDR3, as DNA: TGTGCCAGCAGTTTCCTAGGACTAGCAGCTAGCACAGATACGCAGTATTTT. It is translated as CASSFLGLAASTDTQYF.

This clone was counted once. This rearrangement joins TRBV5-1 to TRBJ2-7; TRBD2 might be the D (6 bases). V was clipped by 8 bases and J by 4 bases, with 19 bases between them. The CDR3 runs 14 residues. Germline values: CDR1 SGHRS, CDR2 YFSETQ. CDR3 DNA sequence: TGCGCCAGTAGCGGAGATAGTCGCCGATACGAGCAGTACTTC. Translated: CASSGDSRRYEQYF.

The chain is built from TRBV5-1 and TRBJ1-2; 7 bases agree with TRBD1. After removal of 0 bases from V and 8 bases from J, the junction contained 7 bases not matched to a gene. CDR3 length: 14 residues. The V gene's germline CDR1 is SGHRS and CDR2 YFSETQ. The CDR3 here is CASSLAGDSTGYTF. The DNA for the CDR3 is TGCGCCAGCAGCTTGGCCGGGGACAGTACAGGCTACACCTTC.

The CDR3 sequence: CASSYLMRVEQFF. In nucleotides, the CDR3 is TGTGCCAGCAGCTATTTAATGAGGGTGGAGCAGTTCTTC. The chain employs TRBV27 and TRBJ2-1, with D possibly matching TRBD2 (5 bases). Between the trimmed V and J ends, which lost 6 bases and 10 bases, there was a span of 16 bases. Germline lookup yields CDR1 MNHEY and CDR2 SMNVEV (reference sequence). The length of the CDR3 is 13 residues.

This chain joins TRBV6-5 and TRBJ1-6, with D possibly matching TRBD1 (5 bases). This CDR3 has 15 amino acids. Trimming took 6 bases from V and 1 from J, leaving 10 bases between them. The germline CDR1 and CDR2 sequences are MNHEY and SVGAGI. The chain's CDR3 is CASRNKGSYNSPLHF. CDR3 coding DNA: TGTGCCAGCAGGAATAAGGGGTCCTATAATTCACCCCTCCACTTT.

This chain uses TRBV4-2 with TRBJ2-1, with TRBD2 as a possible D gene (7 bases). V shed 3 bases and J shed 5 bases, with 23 bases lying between them. Per germline, CDR1 LGHNA and CDR2 YNFKEQ. This CDR3 contains 18 residues. The CDR3 nucleotides read TGTGCCAGCAGCCAGGGTATTGGGGGCGGGAGCCCTGACAATGAGCAGTTCTTC. The encoded protein is CASSQGIGGGSPDNEQFF.

This sequence joins TRBV5-4 and TRBJ1-2, with D unresolved. CDR3 length: 15 amino acids. In germline, CDR1 is SGHNT, CDR2 YYREEE (reference sequence). V lost 4 bases, J lost 4 bases, and 17 bases lay in between. The DNA for the CDR3 is TGTGCCAGCAGCCCCTCAGGCTCCGGCTTCTATGGCTACACCTTC. Translated: CASSPSGSGFYGYTF. The variable domain in full, with the rest retrieved from reference TRBV5-4 and TRBJ1-2, is ETGVTQSPTHLIKTRGQQVTLRCSSQSGHNTVSWYQQALGQGPQFIFQYYREEENGRGNFPPRFSGLQFPNYSSELNVNALELDDSALYLCASSPSGSGFYGYTFGSGTRLTVV.

The chain links TRBV27 to TRBJ2-7, with 8 bases aligning to TRBD1. Germline V gives CDR1 MNHEY, CDR2 SMNVEV (reference sequence). V was clipped by 2 bases and J by 5 bases; unmatched bases: 2. The CDR3 is 13 amino acids. The DNA of the CDR3 is TGTGCCAGCAGTTTACGGACAGGGAACGAGCAGTACTTC. Translation gives CASSLRTGNEQYF.

The rearrangement uses TRBV27 and TRBJ2-7, with 7 nucleotides matching TRBD1. The V gene's germline CDR1 is MNHEY and CDR2 SMNVEV (reference sequence). The junction had 7 bases not matched to a gene; V was cut back by 6 bases and J by 2 bases. The CDR3 sequence is 14 residues long. CDR3 loop: CASSTRDRAYEQYF. Here the CDR3 DNA reads TGTGCCAGCAGCACCCGAGACAGGGCCTACGAGCAGTACTTC.

The rearrangement links TRBV19 to TRBJ1-6; 7 nucleotides align to TRBD1. Germline V gene sequence: CDR1 LNHDA, CDR2 SQIVND (reference sequence). J was trimmed by 7 bases and V by 4 bases; bases with no gene match: 7. CDR3 length: 15 amino acids. The CDR3 sequence: CASSNGQVGNSPLHF. The CDR3 region has the DNA TGTGCCAGTAGTAACGGACAGGTTGGGAATTCACCCCTCCACTTT.

J is TRBJ2-7 and V is TRBV10-3; 7 bases line up with TRBD1. The CDR3 runs to 12 residues. J was trimmed by 6 bases and V by 8 bases; bases with no gene match: 7. Germline-derived CDR1 and CDR2 are ENHRY and SYGVKD. The CDR3 loop is CAIGRQGSEQYF. The CDR3 nucleotides read TGTGCCATCGGAAGACAGGGCAGCGAGCAGTACTTC.

The V gene is TRBV27, the J gene TRBJ2-6; D might be TRBD1 (6 bases). Germline CDR1 is MNHEY and CDR2 is SMNVEV (reference sequence). The V and J ends lost 6 bases and 12 bases respectively, with 21 bases between them. The CDR3 sequence is 15 residues long. The CDR3 loop is CASSLRLGAFPVLTF. The CDR3 DNA reads TGTGCCAGCAGCCTCCGGTTGGGGGCTTTCCCCGTCCTGACTTTC.

The V and J genes are TRBV28 and TRBJ1-5, with a tentative D call TRBD1 (6 bases). The V gene's germline CDR1 is MDHEN and CDR2 SYDVKM. V lost 6 bases and J lost 4, with 13 bases in between. This CDR3 has 14 residues. The CDR3 sequence is CASSRQGTNQPQHF. In nucleotides, the CDR3 is TGTGCCAGCAGCCGGCAGGGGACGAATCAGCCCCAGCATTTT.

The chain is built from TRBV28 and TRBJ2-4, with 10 positions matching TRBD1. CDR1 and CDR2 from the germline V gene are MDHEN and SYDVKM. Trimming cost V 5 bases and J 4 bases; bases outside gene matches: 8. This CDR3 comprises 16 residues. The CDR3 DNA follows: TGTGCCAGCAGTGCCTGGGACAGGGGTGGAAAAAACATTCAGTACTTC. Its protein is CASSAWDRGGKNIQYF.

This clone appeared once. The V call is TRBV19, the J call TRBJ1-2, with 8 bases lining up with TRBD1. This CDR3 is 12 amino acids long. V was clipped by 7 bases and J by 5 bases; unmatched bases: 3. The germline V gene has CDR1 LNHDA and CDR2 SQIVND (reference sequence). The CDR3 reads CASNRGEYGYTF. The DNA of the CDR3 is TGTGCCAGTAACAGGGGGGAATATGGCTACACCTTC.

There are a few counts of this clone. J is TRBJ1-3 and V is TRBV9, with D unclear. This CDR3 contains 15 residues. Trimming shortened V by 6 bases and J by 0 bases, and 13 bases separated the two germline ends. Looked up from germline, CDR1 is SGDLS and CDR2 is YYNGEE. CDR3 sequence (DNA): TGTGCCAGCAACCAAGGCGGCAGCTCTGGAAACACCATATATTTT. Protein sequence: CASNQGGSSGNTIYF.

The CDR3 is CASSPLTGNQETQYF. CDR3 DNA sequence: TGTGCCAGCAGCCCACTGACAGGAAACCAAGAGACCCAGTACTTC. The chain links TRBV5-4 to TRBJ2-5, with a tentative D call TRBD1 (6 bases). The germline V gene has CDR1 SGHNT and CDR2 YYREEE (reference sequence). Trimming left V 4 bases short and J 0 bases short, with 13 bases between. CDR3 length: 15 residues. Filled out from reference TRBV5-4 and TRBJ2-5, the complete variable domain reads ETGVTQSPTHLIKTRGQQVTLRCSSQSGHNTVSWYQQALGQGPQFIFQYYREEENGRGNFPPRFSGLQFPNYSSELNVNALELDDSALYLCASSPLTGNQETQYFGPGTRLLVL.

The chain uses TRBV10-2 and TRBJ1-1; TRBD1 matches at 7 bases. Per germline, CDR1 WSHSY and CDR2 SAAADI. CDR3 length: 13 amino acids. J gave up 5 bases and V 4 bases, and 4 bases lay outside the gene matches. The CDR3 sequence: CASSATGVTEAFF. CDR3 bases: TGCGCCAGCAGTGCTACAGGGGTGACTGAAGCTTTCTTT.

This clone was recorded once. The chain has TRBV18 and TRBJ1-4; D is undetermined. In germline, CDR1 is KGHSH, CDR2 LQKENI. This CDR3 has 13 amino acids. Deletions cut 6 bases from V and 4 bases from J, with 9 bases between. CDR3 nucleotides: TGTGCCAGCTCGGGCAGTGGTAATGAAAAACTGTTTTTT. Translating gives CASSGSGNEKLFF.

The chain recombines TRBV18 with TRBJ1-1; TRBD1 is a possible D gene (6 bases). V dropped 3 bases and J dropped 4 bases, with 12 bases sitting between them. This CDR3 contains 14 residues. The germline CDR1 and CDR2 sequences are KGHSH and LQKENI. The CDR3 DNA follows: TGTGCCAGCTCACCGACAGGAACGGGCACTGAAGCTTTCTTT. This codes for CASSPTGTGTEAFF.